This T cell receptor (beta chain) was obtained from a study of patients and donors after allogeneic stem cell transplantation (dated by TCRdb to 2020 to 2021). The library was prepared using RT-PCR. Sequencing instrument: NextSeq 550. TCRdb itself trimmed the public reads at Q25 with fastp, ran MiXCR and retained productive beta chains. Records with the same CDR3 protein are collapsed into one entry carrying the most frequent genes and DNA. The sample table holds roughly 940,000 distinct CDR3 sequences, of which about a sixth were seen once. Together, the top ten hold about 6% of the sample. Reading from cysteine to phenylalanine, the CDR3 counts 20 amino acids. Left in the record is the CDR3 DNA by itself, 60 bases read in frame from the first base. CDR1 and CDR2, per the germline V gene, are MGHDK and SYGVNS. V is shortened by 2 bases, J by 2 bases, and the region joining them spans 28 bases. Regarding this clonotype: Which antigen it targets is not known. Base qualities are not recorded, but no much larger clone differs from it by a single base.

Material: blood, either unsorted or a sorted T cell fraction (not recorded which). The V and J genes are TRBV25-1 and TRBJ2-7; possibly the D gene is TRBD1, per 5 matching bases. The origin of this receptor is a human donor who was either an allogeneic HSCT recipient or a stem cell or donor lymphocyte infusion donor (not recorded which). It is not recorded whose cells these are; they may come from a transplant donor. The nucleotide sequence is given as TGTGCCAGCAGTGAACGGTTCTCGACGGCTAAGTCCAAGGGGACCTACGAGCAGTACTTC. Its product reads: CASSERFSTAKSKGTYEQYF.